The text below deals with one T cell receptor beta chain. The sample holds many counts of this clonotype. No cognate antigen has been identified for it. No base-level quality is on record; no much larger clone is a single base apart. TCR beta CDR3 regions were amplified from RNA transcripts. For the first round of RT-PCR on the TCR CDR3, the HTBI primer set was used together with the Qiagen OneStep RT-PCR kit. A second multiplex PCR round built the libraries, followed by size selection and purification. The libraries were sequenced on an Illumina HiSeq2000 using paired-end 100 bp reads. The study's processing was this. SOAPnuke was used to process the raw data, throwing out any read that contained adapters or uncalled bases, had a mean Phred below 15, or lacked an exact constant-primer or identifier match. High-quality paired reads were merged using COPE v1.2.5, and each unique nucleotide sequence was defined as a clonotype. Clonotypes were aligned to IMGT TRBV, TRBD and TRBJ reference segments using MiTCR v1.1. Only V-J combinations with frequency above 0.0001, covering roughly 99% of repertoires, were analysed. The TCS score was defined as the ratio of F50 (clonal expansion) to E x V (chaos), calculated using BLOSUM62-based TCRdist between CDR3 peptides within each V-J. Welch's t-statistics and random forest reduced 514 V-J features to about 13, which were used in a naive Bayes classifier (R e1071). TCRdb reworked the public reads: Q25 trimming with fastp, MiXCR clone assembly, productive beta chains retained. CDR3 protein sequences are deduplicated, and each keeps its most common genes and DNA. The V and J calls were not made by the authors but by TCRdb's processing. This sample is represented by around 360,000 distinct CDR3 sequences; roughly 15% of them were singletons. The top ten clonotypes cover 15% to 20% of the sample.

These data are taken from a study of T cells in Graves' hyperthyroidism and ophthalmopathy (dated by TCRdb to between 2018 and 2021). General notes on the study: Peripheral blood was sampled at the time of initial diagnosis, prior to any treatment. To identify TCR V-J signatures that set the groups apart, the researchers used a discovery cohort of about a hundred patients, made up of some 41 with Graves' ophthalmopathy and about 55 with stable Graves' hyperthyroidism. Prospective prediction of ophthalmopathy was tested in an independent validation cohort consisting of about 19 hyperthyroidism patients and around 16 patients who later progressed to ophthalmopathy. The roughly 94 discovery patients were randomly divided into training and test sets at a 7:3 ratio. The study also compared thyroid tissue and blood T-cell repertoires from more than 5 Graves' hyperthyroidism patients. After blood sampling, hyperthyroidism patients were treated with methimazole at a starting dose of 30 mg daily, and ophthalmopathy patients were treated with high-dose intravenous methylprednisolone. According to the paper, TCR Vbeta CDR3 sequencing was carried out on more than 120 peripheral blood samples, which came from approximately 43 ophthalmopathy, around 74 hyperthyroidism and some 17 progressor patients.

The CDR3 goes from the cysteine to the phenylalanine over 15 residues. Just CDR3 DNA is preserved here, 45 bases in frame from base 1. Per the germline V gene, MDHEN is the CDR1 and SYDVKM is the CDR2. V and J lose 5 bases and 3 bases, and a span of 14 bases separates them. Ophthalmopathy patients had moderately to severely active disease, with a Clinical Activity Score of 3 or more, a NOSPECS grade of 4 or more, and a disease duration of less than 3 months. Exclusion was applied to patients with uncontrolled infections, other autoimmune diseases, pregnancy or lactation. Diagnoses were based on clinical symptoms, serum thyroxine and TRAb, thyroid ultrasound and orbital computed tomography. PBMCs were isolated from around 10 ml of fresh peripheral blood by Ficoll-Paque density gradient centrifugation. Total RNA was extracted using Trizol reagent, and RNA quality was assessed on an Agilent 2100 Bioanalyzer.

Points the paper makes about the study in general: Most expanded thyroid clonotypes (frequency above 0.001) were also found in blood, which suggests that blood repertoires may mirror thyroid immune responses. No statistical method was used to fix the sample size in advance, and group allocation was not hidden from the investigators. During validation, the model predicted progression to ophthalmopathy a median of approximately six months ahead of onset, with roughly 65% sensitivity and around 72% specificity. A 13 V-J signature model separated ophthalmopathy from stable hyperthyroidism, with nearly 90% sensitivity and 81.08% specificity in cross-validation and 80%/75% in testing.

The TCR originated in an older woman with Graves' ophthalmopathy. The V gene is TRBV28 and the J gene is TRBJ2-4; no confident D gene assignment can be made. The sequencing input was blood. The CDR3 loop reads CASSNPLKSKNIQYF. Read as DNA, the sequence is TGTGCCAGCAGTAATCCCCTCAAGAGCAAAAACATTCAGTACTTC.